These T cell receptor beta chains were read from a single sample in a study of OX40 agonist ivuxolimab in advanced cancers. Using immunoSEQ multiplex PCR, the repertoire was profiled, and TCRdb retains in-frame clones only, with some absent. The data contain over 50,000 clones, over 80% of them singletons. Sequencing was performed on CD4+ or CD8+ T cells sorted from blood, taken in a trial of the OX40 agonist ivuxolimab. The source is an adult with an advanced solid tumor such as melanoma, head and neck, liver or kidney cancer. CDR3s include the opening cysteine and the closing phenylalanine or tryptophan. A D gene is named only where the DNA matches it firmly. Clone sizes are given selectively: once, few, many, or a class where the clone is expanded.

v_call	clone_size	j_call	d_call	cdr3_nt	cdr3_aa
TRBV21-1	NA	TRBJ2-4	NA	TGTGCCAGCAGCAACCCCAAAAACATTCAGTACTTC	CASSNPKNIQYF
TRBV18	NA	TRBJ1-4	TRBD1	TGTGCCAGCTCACCGCCGGGACAGGGTGCTGAAAAACTGTTTTTT	CASSPPGQGAEKLFF
TRBV7-2	NA	TRBJ2-2	NA	TGTGCCAGCAGCTTTGACTTGTCGGGGGTGGGCGGGGAGCTGTTTTTT	CASSFDLSGVGGELFF
TRBV25-1	NA	TRBJ1-5	NA	TGTGCCAGCAGTTGGGGCAATCAGCCCCAGCATTTT	CASSWGNQPQHF
TRBV6-5	few	TRBJ1-5	NA	TGTGCCAGCAGGCCCGGGACCTACAATCAGCCCCAGCATTTT	CASRPGTYNQPQHF
TRBV27	NA	TRBJ1-6	NA	TGTGCCAGCAGTTTAGGGGACCTCCTGGAGGCTGGCAATTCACCCCTCCACTTT	CASSLGDLLEAGNSPLHF
TRBV11-2	NA	TRBJ2-7	NA	TGTGCCAGCAGCATATCAGGGGCCATGACCTACGAGCAGTACTTC	CASSISGAMTYEQYF
TRBV21-1	NA	TRBJ2-3	NA	TGTGCCAGCAGCCCCCTGGAGGTATCTAGCACAGATACGCAGTATTTT	CASSPLEVSSTDTQYF
TRBV13	NA	TRBJ2-3	TRBD2	TGTGCCAGCAGGACCCTACTAGCGGGGGGGCCAGCGGGGGATACGCAGTATTTT	CASRTLLAGGPAGDTQYF
TRBV5-6	NA	TRBJ2-7	NA	TGTGCCAGCAGCTGGGGACCGGACTCCTACGAGCAGTACTTC	CASSWGPDSYEQYF
TRBV11-3	NA	TRBJ2-7	TRBD1	TGTGCCAGCAGCTGGGGGGGACAGGGCTACGAGCAGTACTTC	CASSWGGQGYEQYF
TRBV27	NA	TRBJ2-2	NA	TGTGCCAGCAGAACCCAGGGGTGGGACACCGGGGAGCTGTTTTTT	CASRTQGWDTGELFF
TRBV25-1	once	TRBJ1-6	NA	TGTGCCAGCAGTGAAGCCGGCAGGGCCAAGGGTAATTCACCCCTCCACTTT	CASSEAGRAKGNSPLHF
TRBV29-1	NA	TRBJ1-5	NA	TGCAGCGTTGAGTCTGGGGAAGGACAGCCCCAGCATTTT	CSVESGEGQPQHF
TRBV10-3	NA	TRBJ1-5	NA	TGTGCCATCAGTGACCCCTCAAGTGGGGGGTATCAGCCCCAGCATTTT	CAISDPSSGGYQPQHF
TRBV2	NA	TRBJ2-7	TRBD1	TGTGCCAGCAGAGAAAGGACAGGGAGGTACGAGCAGTACTTC	CASRERTGRYEQYF
TRBV19	NA	TRBJ1-1	NA	TGTGCCAGTAGTATAAGGACAGACACTGAAGCTTTCTTT	CASSIRTDTEAFF
TRBV6-5	NA	TRBJ2-7	NA	TGTGCCAGCAGTTACTCGATTGCAGGGAACTACGAGCAGTACTTC	CASSYSIAGNYEQYF
TRBV28	NA	TRBJ2-1	TRBD2	TGTGCCAGCAGTGAGACTAGCGGAGCCTCCTACAATGAGCAGTTCTTC	CASSETSGASYNEQFF
TRBV4-1	few	TRBJ1-1	TRBD1	TGCGCCAGCAGCCAGGGATGGGACAGGATCCAGAACACTGAAGCTTTCTTT	CASSQGWDRIQNTEAFF
TRBV7-9	few	TRBJ2-1	TRBD2	TGTGCCAGCACCCGGGGGGCTAGCGGGGACAATGAGCAGTTCTTC	CASTRGASGDNEQFF
TRBV2	few	TRBJ1-6	NA	TGTGCCAGCAGTGTGCAGGGGTGGGATTCACCCCTCCACTTT	CASSVQGWDSPLHF
TRBV5-4	NA	TRBJ2-5	NA	TGTGCCAGCACCCTTATGAGGGGATCCCTTCAAGAGACCCAGTACTTC	CASTLMRGSLQETQYF
TRBV7-6	NA	TRBJ2-5	NA	TGTGCCAGCAGCTTAGGGGTTAGAGAGACCCAGTACTTC	CASSLGVRETQYF
TRBV19	NA	TRBJ2-3	NA	TGTGCCAGTAGTCCAACCGGGCCGCGCACAGATACGCAGTATTTT	CASSPTGPRTDTQYF
TRBV6-6	NA	TRBJ2-7	NA	TGTGCCAGCAGTTACTCGGCGTTTTACGAGCAGTACTTC	CASSYSAFYEQYF
TRBV19	NA	TRBJ2-3	NA	TGTGCCAGTAGTGACGGGGGGCAGACAGATACGCAGTATTTT	CASSDGGQTDTQYF
TRBV6-5	NA	TRBJ1-5	NA	TGTGCCAGCAGTTACGCAGGAGATCAGCCCCAGCATTTT	CASSYAGDQPQHF
TRBV6-5	NA	TRBJ2-3	TRBD2	TGTGCCAGCAGTTACTCTCGACTAGCCGGCACAGATACGCAGTATTTT	CASSYSRLAGTDTQYF
TRBV2	NA	TRBJ1-4	NA	TGTGCCAGCAGAGACCTCACCGGGACAAGACTAAAAAAACTGTTTTTT	CASRDLTGTRLKKLFF
TRBV6-5	NA	TRBJ2-5	TRBD2	TGTGCCAGCAACCGCGGGGGGGCCTGGGAGACCCAGTACTTC	CASNRGGAWETQYF
TRBV1	NA	TRBJ2-5	NA	TGCACCAGCTGCAGCATGCAGGGGAAGGAGACCCAGTACTTC	CTSCSMQGKETQYF
TRBV7-3	few	TRBJ2-1	TRBD2	TGTGCCAGCAGCTCGACGACTAGCGGGGGGGCGCATGAGCAGTTCTTC	CASSSTTSGGAHEQFF
TRBV5-1	NA	TRBJ2-5	NA	TGCGCCAGCAGCTTGGAGGCGTATGAGACCCAGTACTTC	CASSLEAYETQYF
TRBV28	NA	TRBJ1-4	NA	TGTGCCAGCAGTGACGGACACTTTGAAAAACTGTTTTTT	CASSDGHFEKLFF
TRBV18	NA	TRBJ2-4	NA	TGTGCCAGCTCACCAAGGAGGGGACTTAGTCCATTAGCCAAAAACATTCAGTACTTC	CASSPRRGLSPLAKNIQYF